This TCR beta chain was identified during a study of blood T cell repertoires in COVID-19. Across the whole study: There were acute and convalescent COVID-19 samples, and they came from the United States, Italy and Spain. Sources were T cells, B-cell-depleted T cells, or PBMCs; the material itself was cDNA or gDNA.

The CDR3 has 17 amino acids. Germline V gives CDR1 SGDLS, CDR2 YYNGEE. Trimming pared 0 bases from V and 1 base from J, leaving 15 bases between. Original methodology: Quantification of nucleated cells was approximated via reference gene primer amplification. Generated by immunoSEQ multiplex PCR, the TCRdb table keeps only in-frame clones and is missing some. V and J calls and clone size follow that table, whereas D and trimming were derived from the DNA. The sample lists roughly 80,000 clones; around four fifths were seen once. The rearrangement links TRBV9 to TRBJ2-3; possible D gene TRBD2, 7 bases. This sequence was found in an older woman with acute or convalescent COVID-19. The sample comprised peripheral blood. The CDR3 loop is CASSVGRPGGRTDTQYF. The DNA of the CDR3 is TGTGCCAGCAGCGTAGGCAGGCCGGGGGGCCGCACAGATACGCAGTATTTT. The entire variable domain, with the rest obtained from reference TRBV9 and TRBJ2-3, is as follows: DSGVTQTPKHLITATGQRVTLRCSPRSGDLSVYWYQQSLDQGLQFLIQYYNGEERAKGNILERFSAQQFPDLHSELNLSSLELGDSALYFCASSVGRPGGRTDTQYFGPGTRLTVL.